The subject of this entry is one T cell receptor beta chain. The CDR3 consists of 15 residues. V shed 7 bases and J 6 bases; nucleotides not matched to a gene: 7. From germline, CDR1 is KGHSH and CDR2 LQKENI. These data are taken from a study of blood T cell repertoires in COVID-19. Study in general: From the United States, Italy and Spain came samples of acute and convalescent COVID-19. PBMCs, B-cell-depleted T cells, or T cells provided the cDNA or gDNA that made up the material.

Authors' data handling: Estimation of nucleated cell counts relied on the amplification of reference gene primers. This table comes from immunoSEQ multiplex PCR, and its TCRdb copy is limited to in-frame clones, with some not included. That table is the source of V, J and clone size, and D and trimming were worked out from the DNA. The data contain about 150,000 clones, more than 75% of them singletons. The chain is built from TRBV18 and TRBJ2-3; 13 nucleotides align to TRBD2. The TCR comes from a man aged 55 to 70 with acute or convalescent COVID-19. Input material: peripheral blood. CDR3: CASFGLAGVPDTQYF. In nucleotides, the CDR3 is TGTGCCAGCTTTGGACTAGCGGGAGTCCCCGATACGCAGTATTTT.